What follows are 15 T cell receptor beta chains derived from one specimen sequenced in a study of patients and donors after allogeneic stem cell transplantation. MiXCR was run by TCRdb on the RT-PCR reads, yielding one entry per CDR3 protein. The table has approximately 170,000 distinct CDR3 sequences, more than 20% seen once. Sequencing used blood, either unsorted or a sorted T cell fraction (not recorded which). These receptors all stem from a human donor who was either an allogeneic HSCT recipient or a stem cell or donor lymphocyte infusion donor (not recorded which). It is not recorded whose cells these are; they may come from a transplant donor.

Only one count was recorded for this clonotype. V usage is TRBV20-1 and J usage is TRBJ2-1; 12 bases line up with TRBD2. The CDR3 loop spans 14 amino acids. Germline assignment: CDR1 DFQATT and CDR2 SNEGSKA (reference sequence). V shed 1 base, J shed 9 bases, and the junction held 4 bases outside the gene matches. The CDR3 DNA follows: TGCAGTGCTAGAGTACTAGCGGGGGGATTTGAGCAGTTCTTC. Residues: CSARVLAGGFEQFF.

This clonotype was seen more than once but under ten times. CDR3 DNA sequence: TGCAGTGCTAGCCGTTGGGGGGCCTACAATGAGCAGTTCTTC. It translates to CSASRWGAYNEQFF. The V gene is TRBV20-1, the J gene TRBJ2-1, with D possibly being TRBD2 (6 bases). V lost 3 bases and J lost 2, with 11 bases in between. The germline V gene encodes CDR1 DFQATT and CDR2 SNEGSKA (reference sequence). This CDR3 spans 14 amino acids.

This clonotype was seen repeatedly, ten times or more. This chain joins TRBV5-1 and TRBJ1-1, with D possibly TRBD1 on 6 matching bases. Germline V lookup: CDR1 SGHRS, CDR2 YFSETQ. The CDR3 covers 17 residues. Trimming cost V 2 bases and J 4 bases, with 21 bases left between them. This CDR3 reads CASSFLLYREIVTEAFF. DNA of the CDR3: TGCGCCAGCAGCTTTTTACTCTACAGGGAAATAGTCACTGAAGCTTTCTTT. The full variable domain, in which reference TRBV5-1 and TRBJ1-1 provide the parts outside the CDR3, is KAGVTQTPRYLIKTRGQQVTLSCSPISGHRSVSWYQQTPGQGLQFLFEYFSETQRNKGNFPGRFSGRQFSNSRSEMNVSTLELGDSALYLCASSFLLYREIVTEAFFGQGTRLTVV.

The V and J genes are TRBV10-3 and TRBJ2-3; 7 bases align to TRBD1. The CDR3 length is 13 residues. The V segment lost 3 bases and the J segment 5 bases; nucleotides outside the gene matches: 2. The germline V gene has CDR1 ENHRY and CDR2 SYGVKD. In nucleotides, the CDR3 is TGTGCCATCAGTGAACAGGGGAAAGATACGCAGTATTTT. This encodes CAISEQGKDTQYF.

This clonotype came up a few times. The chain employs TRBV12-3 or TRBV12-4 and TRBJ2-3, with a weak D call TRBD1 (6 bases). The length of the CDR3 is 13 residues. Trimming shortened V by 6 bases and J by 3 bases, and 10 bases separated the two germline ends. The CDR3 DNA reads TGTGCCAGCAGAGCCGGACAGACAGATACGCAGTATTTT. Its protein is CASRAGQTDTQYF.

This clonotype was seen repeatedly, ten times or more. This sequence joins TRBV20-1 and TRBJ1-6, with 7 bases that match TRBD1. The CDR3 covers 14 residues. Trimming took 5 bases from V and 4 from J; bases not matched to a gene: 5. Germline CDR1 and CDR2: DFQATT and SNEGSKA (reference sequence). This CDR3 reads CSARRGRYNSPLHF. CDR3 DNA: TGCAGTGCTCGCAGGGGGAGATATAATTCACCCCTCCACTTT.

This clonotype was detected only a few times. V gene TRBV5-1 combines with J gene TRBJ1-6, with unresolved D. V was shortened by 0 bases and J by 9 bases, with 4 bases between the two germline ends. Looked up from germline, CDR1 is SGHRS and CDR2 is YFSETQ. The CDR3 has 12 residues. The DNA for the CDR3 is TGCGCCAGCAGCTTGGAGGCTTCACCCCTCCACTTT. This gives the protein CASSLEASPLHF.

This clonotype was seen repeatedly, ten times or more. The chain employs TRBV5-1 and TRBJ2-3; D gene unclear. V gave up 0 bases and J gave up 5 bases, with 7 bases separating them. This CDR3 contains 13 residues. Germline V gene data show CDR1 as SGHRS and CDR2 as YFSETQ. The CDR3 DNA reads as TGCGCCAGCAGCTTGGAACGGAAAGATACGCAGTATTTT. Translating it yields CASSLERKDTQYF. The entire variable domain, with the rest obtained from reference TRBV5-1 and TRBJ2-3, is as follows: KAGVTQTPRYLIKTRGQQVTLSCSPISGHRSVSWYQQTPGQGLQFLFEYFSETQRNKGNFPGRFSGRQFSNSRSEMNVSTLELGDSALYLCASSLERKDTQYFGPGTRLTVL.

The J gene is TRBJ2-3, the V gene TRBV18; tentatively, D is TRBD2 (6 bases). Germline-derived CDR1 and CDR2 are KGHSH and LQKENI. With 0 bases removed from V and 0 bases from J, the gap between germline ends came to 7 bases. There are 15 residues in the CDR3. The DNA for the CDR3 is TGTGCCAGCTCACCACCTGCGGGGAGCACAGATACGCAGTATTTT. It is translated as CASSPPAGSTDTQYF.

This clonotype has a handful of counts. This chain links TRBV7-2 with TRBJ1-1, with D perhaps matching TRBD1 (6 bases). The CDR3 extends over 15 amino acids. Looked up from germline, CDR1 is SGHTA and CDR2 is FQGNSA. The V end lost 8 bases, the J end lost 2 bases, and 18 bases lay between the germline ends. The CDR3 sequence is CASCVARGSNTEAFF. CDR3 coding DNA: TGTGCCAGCTGCGTGGCAAGGGGGTCAAACACTGAAGCTTTCTTT.

The chain links TRBV20-1 to TRBJ2-1; D is unclear. With 6 bases removed from V and 0 bases from J, the gap between germline ends came to 12 bases. Germline CDR1 reads DFQATT; CDR2 reads SNEGSKA (reference sequence). The CDR3 is 14 residues long. The CDR3 nucleotides read TGCAGTGCGTGGTCCCAGAGCTCCTACAATGAGCAGTTCTTC. Amino acids: CSAWSQSSYNEQFF.

In this sample, this clonotype turned up a few times. The chain is built from TRBV15 and TRBJ1-1; unclear D gene. CDR1 and CDR2 (germline): LNHNV, YYDKDF (reference sequence). V lost 1 base to trimming and J lost 0 bases, with 6 bases between them. The length of the CDR3 is 14 residues. CDR3 coding DNA: TGTGCCACCAGCAGAGCACCCGTGAACACTGAAGCTTTCTTT. Its protein is CATSRAPVNTEAFF.

The chain is built from TRBV6-9 and TRBJ1-5; D call uncertain. Trimming removed 1 base at V and 0 bases at J, with 13 bases between. This CDR3 contains 17 residues. CDR1 and CDR2 (germline): MNHGY, SVAAGI. The DNA for the CDR3 is TGTGCCAGCAGTTATTTTGAGAACCTATATAGCAATCAGCCCCAGCATTTT. As protein: CASSYFENLYSNQPQHF.

This chain uses TRBV6-6 with TRBJ1-3; a possible D gene is TRBD1 (5 bases). This CDR3 comprises 11 residues. V was trimmed by 6 bases and J by 8 bases, leaving 8 bases between them. Per the germline V gene, CDR1 is MNHNY and CDR2 is SVGAGI (reference sequence). CDR3 coding DNA: TGTGCCAGCAGGGGGGAGGACACCATATATTTT. It encodes CASRGEDTIYF.

The gene calls are TRBV27 and TRBJ1-3, with unresolved D. Germline CDR1 reads MNHEY; CDR2 reads SMNVEV (reference sequence). The CDR3 spans 14 residues. V was trimmed by 5 bases and J by 0 bases, leaving 8 bases between them. In DNA, the CDR3 is TGTGCCAGCAGTCGAGGCTTCTCTGGAAACACCATATATTTT. This encodes CASSRGFSGNTIYF.